A single sample is the source of the 14 T cell receptor beta chains below, sequenced in a study of T cells in Graves' hyperthyroidism and ophthalmopathy. The TCR beta CDR3 regions underwent amplification using RNA transcripts as the source. TCR CDR3 regions were first amplified by RT-PCR with HTBI primers. Using its own MiXCR run on the multiplex PCR reads, TCRdb lists one record per CDR3 protein. The table lists over 200,000 distinct CDR3 sequences, over 15% of them singletons. Sample: blood. All receptors derive from a man aged 50 to 59 with Graves' hyperthyroidism.

This clonotype was seen more than once but under ten times. This rearrangement joins TRBV27 to TRBJ1-2; 8 bases agree with TRBD1. Trimming at V came to 6 bases and at J to 4 bases, leaving 7 bases not matched to a gene. The CDR3 runs 14 residues. Germline assignment: CDR1 MNHEY and CDR2 SMNVEV (reference sequence). CDR3 DNA: TGTGCCAGCAGGCCCCAGGGGGCAGCCTATGGCTACACCTTC. It encodes CASRPQGAAYGYTF.

The rearrangement joins TRBV7-2 to TRBJ2-7; D perhaps matches TRBD1 (6 bases). V dropped 4 bases and J dropped 6 bases, with 16 bases sitting between them. In germline, CDR1 is SGHTA, CDR2 FQGNSA. The CDR3 totals 14 residues. CDR3 amino acids: CASSSRPQGSEQYF. The CDR3 DNA is TGTGCCAGCAGCTCCCGACCACAGGGATCCGAGCAGTACTTC.

This clonotype was counted ten times or more. The rearrangement uses TRBV2 and TRBJ2-3, with 11 bases aligning to TRBD1. Trimming cost V 4 bases and J 3 bases; bases outside gene matches: 0. The CDR3 is 14 amino acids. Per the germline V gene, CDR1 is SNHLY and CDR2 is FYNNEI. The CDR3 nucleotides are TGTGCCAGCAGTGGGGACAGGGGGACAGATACGCAGTATTTT. Translating gives CASSGDRGTDTQYF.

This clonotype showed up many times. The chain employs TRBV28 and TRBJ2-5, with D tentatively TRBD2 (6 bases). Germline assignment: CDR1 MDHEN and CDR2 SYDVKM. V was pared by 5 bases and J by 6 bases, with 13 bases between. The CDR3 has 13 amino acids. CDR3 sequence reads: CASSGRAGKTQYF. As DNA, the CDR3 is TGTGCCAGCAGTGGCAGGGCGGGGAAGACCCAGTACTTC.

J is TRBJ2-5 and V is TRBV9; D perhaps matches TRBD2 (6 bases). CDR1 and CDR2 from the germline V gene are SGDLS and YYNGEE. Deletions cut 0 bases from V and 3 bases from J, with 9 bases between. This CDR3 region has 14 residues. Here the CDR3 reads CASSVGLGEETQYF. DNA of the CDR3: TGTGCCAGCAGCGTAGGACTAGGGGAAGAGACCCAGTACTTC.

This clonotype was detected ten times or more. The V call is TRBV11-2, the J call TRBJ2-5; TRBD2 might be the D (5 bases). V was cut by 1 base and J by 4 bases, with 10 bases left in between. The CDR3 consists of 14 residues. CDR1 and CDR2 (germline): SGHAT, FQNNGV. In DNA form, the CDR3 reads TGTGCCAGCAGCTTAGCTAGCAGCCCAGAGACCCAGTACTTC. This encodes CASSLASSPETQYF.

This clonotype has more than one count but fewer than ten. The gene calls are TRBV3-1 and TRBJ1-2; D not resolved. The CDR3 runs 14 residues. Germline-derived CDR1 and CDR2 are LGHDT and YNNKEL (reference sequence). The germline V and J ends were trimmed by 0 bases and 1 base, with 6 bases remaining between them. The CDR3 nucleotides read TGTGCCAGCAGCCAAGATGCGGTTAACTATGGCTACACCTTC. Encoded protein: CASSQDAVNYGYTF.

About this clonotype itself: One base away lies a much larger clone, so this may be a sequencing read error. This chain links TRBV13 with TRBJ2-3; D gene ambiguous. V dropped 0 bases and J dropped 4 bases, with 11 bases sitting between them. This CDR3 has 15 amino acids. Germline V lookup: CDR1 PRHDT, CDR2 FYEKMQ (reference sequence). CDR3 loop: CASSLGRASSDTQYF. The CDR3 region has the DNA TGTGCCAGCAGCTTAGGACGGGCGAGTTCAGATACGCAGTATTTT.

This clonotype has a handful of counts. The chain employs TRBV29-1 and TRBJ1-2; no definite D call. CDR3 length equals 14 residues. Trimming left V 6 bases short and J 2 bases short, with 16 bases between. The germline V gene encodes CDR1 SQVTM and CDR2 ANQGSEA. Here the CDR3 DNA reads TGCAGCGTGGGCCGTGGCTCGGTGAACTATGGCTACACCTTC. Protein: CSVGRGSVNYGYTF.

This clonotype was observed at least ten times. The chain joins TRBV30 to TRBJ1-2; TRBD1 might be the D (6 bases). The CDR3 totals 13 residues. The V and J ends lost 3 bases and 8 bases respectively, with 16 bases between them. Germline V gene data show CDR1 as GTSNPN and CDR2 as SVGIG (reference sequence). The CDR3 bases are TGTGCCTGGAGAAGGGGGGGCCCTGGAGGCTACACCTTC. Translating it yields CAWRRGGPGGYTF.

This clonotype was recorded at least ten times. The chain uses TRBV2 and TRBJ1-1; TRBD1 is a possible D gene (5 bases). Deletions cut 9 bases from V and 6 bases from J, with 14 bases between. CDR1 is SNHLY, CDR2 FYNNEI, per germline. The CDR3 covers 12 residues. CDR3 bases: TGTGCCAGAAAGAGACGGGGCTCTGAAGCTTTCTTT. Its translation is CARKRRGSEAFF.

Many counts were recorded for this clonotype. The chain is built from TRBV12-5 and TRBJ2-3; the match to TRBD2 covers 7 bases. Per germline, CDR1 LGHNT and CDR2 FRNRAP. The CDR3 spans 17 residues. V gave up 1 base and J gave up 2 bases; unmatched junction bases: 9. CDR3 in amino acids: CASGLASLAAPTDTQYF. The CDR3 DNA follows: TGTGCTAGTGGTTTGGCCTCGCTAGCGGCCCCCACAGATACGCAGTATTTT. Complete variable domain (other parts from reference TRBV12-5 and TRBJ2-3): DARVTQTPRHKVTEMGQEVTMRCQPILGHNTVFWYRQTMMQGLELLAYFRNRAPLDDSGMPKDRFSAEMPDATLATLKIQPSEPRDSAVYFCASGLASLAAPTDTQYFGPGTRLTVL.

This clonotype was recorded many times. The chain combines TRBV2 with TRBJ2-2, with TRBD1 matching 7 bases. Germline loops: CDR1 SNHLY, CDR2 FYNNEI. The CDR3 extends over 14 amino acids. V dropped 6 bases and J dropped 7; count of bases not matched to a gene: 8. The CDR3 loop is CASRRQGRIGELFF. The CDR3 coding sequence is TGTGCCAGCAGGAGACAGGGAAGGATCGGGGAGCTGTTTTTT.

This clonotype was counted only a few times. The chain links TRBV14 to TRBJ1-2; maybe TRBD1 (6 bases). There are 14 residues in the CDR3. CDR1 and CDR2 from the germline V gene are SGHDN and FVKESK. The V end lost 3 bases, the J end lost 4 bases, and 12 bases lay between the germline ends. CDR3: CASSHGTGSYGYTF. The CDR3 DNA reads as TGTGCCAGCAGCCATGGAACAGGGAGCTATGGCTACACCTTC. The full variable domain, completed using reference TRBV14 and TRBJ1-2, is EAGVTQFPSHSVIEKGQTVTLRCDPISGHDNLYWYRRVMGKEIKFLLHFVKESKQDESGMPNNRFLAERTGGTYSTLKVQPAELEDSGVYFCASSHGTGSYGYTFGSGTRLTVV.